The next 13 T cell receptor beta chains were all read from a single sample in a study of T cells in Graves' hyperthyroidism and ophthalmopathy. TCR beta CDR3 regions were amplified from RNA. An initial round of RT-PCR targeting the TCR CDR3 relied on the HTBI primer set. In TCRdb, the multiplex PCR reads were re-called with MiXCR into one record per CDR3 protein. The sample lists 160,000 or so distinct CDR3 sequences, approximately 9% seen once, with over 20% in the top ten. The sample was blood. These receptors were obtained from a woman under 30 with Graves' hyperthyroidism that later progressed to Graves' ophthalmopathy.

This clonotype showed up many times. V usage is TRBV7-2 and J usage is TRBJ1-5; weak D call: TRBD1 (6 bases). Germline assignment: CDR1 SGHTA and CDR2 FQGNSA. V was trimmed by 8 bases and J by 4 bases, leaving 12 bases between them. The CDR3 covers 13 residues. The CDR3 is CASAGQYNQPQHF. DNA for the CDR3: TGTGCCAGCGCTGGACAGTATAATCAGCCCCAGCATTTT.

This clonotype was counted at least ten times. The V call is TRBV9, the J call TRBJ1-1; D is unresolved. The CDR3 loop spans 14 amino acids. Germline V gives CDR1 SGDLS, CDR2 YYNGEE. V was trimmed by 3 bases and J by 1 base, leaving 10 bases between them. The CDR3 sequence is CASSEDTGNTEAFF. In nucleotides, the CDR3 is TGTGCCAGCAGCGAAGACACGGGGAACACTGAAGCTTTCTTT. Full variable domain (rest looked up from reference TRBV9 and TRBJ1-1): DSGVTQTPKHLITATGQRVTLRCSPRSGDLSVYWYQQSLDQGLQFLIQYYNGEERAKGNILERFSAQQFPDLHSELNLSSLELGDSALYFCASSEDTGNTEAFFGQGTRLTVV.

The rearrangement links TRBV6-5 to TRBJ1-6; 7 bases are shared with TRBD1. The length of the CDR3 is 17 residues. V gave up 0 bases and J gave up 5 bases; unmatched junction bases: 7. Germline CDR1 MNHEY, CDR2 SVGAGI. Written as DNA, the CDR3 is TGTGCCAGCAGTTACTCAGGGGGCCGACTTAATAATTCACCCCTCCACTTT. Translation gives CASSYSGGRLNNSPLHF.

This clonotype came up many times. The CDR3 DNA is TGCAGCGTTTACGGGACTAGCGGCTCCTTACAGTACTTC. Amino acid sequence: CSVYGTSGSLQYF. The chain is built from TRBV29-1 and TRBJ2-5; TRBD2 matches at 11 bases. Looked up from germline, CDR1 is SQVTM and CDR2 is ANQGSEA. The CDR3 extends over 13 amino acids. V gave up 5 bases and J gave up 11 bases; unmatched junction bases: 10.

V is TRBV4-3 and J is TRBJ1-2; D is possibly TRBD1 (6 bases). There are 17 residues in the CDR3. Deletions cut 4 bases from V and 0 bases from J, with 18 bases between. Per the germline V gene, CDR1 is LGHNA and CDR2 is YSLEER. The CDR3 DNA sequence: TGCGCCAGCAGCCGGCTGCCGGACAGCCGGACTAACTATGGCTACACCTTC. This gives the protein CASSRLPDSRTNYGYTF.

There are many counts of this clonotype. This chain joins TRBV6-1 and TRBJ2-6; tentatively, D is TRBD1 or TRBD2 (5 bases each). Germline loops: CDR1 MNHNS, CDR2 SASEGT. The CDR3 is made up of 16 amino acids. Deletions cut 5 bases from V and 2 bases from J, with 13 bases between. CDR3 amino acids: CASSYKGPTGANVLTF. CDR3 coding DNA: TGTGCCAGCAGTTACAAGGGACCCACTGGGGCCAACGTCCTGACTTTC.

This clonotype occurred many times. The CDR3 DNA is TGTGCCAGCAGTTTTCGGGGGGAAGACTATGGCTACACCTTC. This sequence encodes CASSFRGEDYGYTF. This sequence joins TRBV12-3 or TRBV12-4 and TRBJ1-2, with D maybe TRBD1 (5 bases). CDR3 length: 14 residues. The ends were cut back, 3 bases at V and 3 bases at J, with 11 bases in the middle.

This clonotype came up a few times. The chain is built from TRBV13 and TRBJ2-7; the D gene is possibly TRBD2 (5 bases). The CDR3 consists of 14 residues. The germline CDR1 and CDR2 sequences are PRHDT and FYEKMQ (reference sequence). Between the trimmed V and J ends, which lost 1 base and 2 bases, there was a span of 9 bases. The DNA for the CDR3 is TGTGCCAGCAGCTTAGTTTCTAGCCCCTACGAGCAGTACTTC. Its protein product is CASSLVSSPYEQYF.

This clonotype was seen at least ten times. The chain couples TRBV11-2 to TRBJ2-5; 12 positions match TRBD2. The junction had 7 bases not matched to a gene; V was cut back by 3 bases and J by 5 bases. Germline-derived CDR1 and CDR2 are SGHAT and FQNNGV. The CDR3 contains 16 residues. The CDR3 loop is CASSFGASGGGETQYF. CDR3 bases: TGTGCCAGCAGCTTTGGCGCTAGCGGGGGGGGCGAGACCCAGTACTTC.

Many counts were recorded for this clonotype. The chain joins TRBV12-3 or TRBV12-4 to TRBJ1-1; D perhaps matches TRBD1 (6 bases). The CDR3 spans 12 residues. The germline V and J ends were trimmed by 6 bases and 4 bases, with 9 bases remaining between them. CDR3 coding DNA: TGTGCCAGCAGCCCAGGGGCCACTGAAGCTTTCTTT. It specifies CASSPGATEAFF.

This clonotype appeared many times. The V call is TRBV13, the J call TRBJ2-7; TRBD2 aligns across 13 bases. The CDR3 is 16 residues long. With 5 bases clipped from V and 2 bases from J, the junction kept 6 bases outside the gene matches. Looked up from germline, CDR1 is PRHDT and CDR2 is FYEKMQ (reference sequence). The CDR3, as DNA: TGTGCCAGCAGCCCACCGGGACTAGCGGGGACCTACGAGCAGTACTTC. Protein product: CASSPPGLAGTYEQYF.

This clonotype has ten or more counts. The rearrangement joins TRBV30 to TRBJ2-7; TRBD1 is a possible D gene (6 bases). Germline V gives CDR1 GTSNPN, CDR2 SVGIG (reference sequence). The CDR3 consists of 12 residues. V lost 3 bases to trimming and J lost 5 bases, with 11 bases between them. DNA for the CDR3: TGTGCCTGGAGCCCATCAGGGGACGAGCAGTACTTC. Translation: CAWSPSGDEQYF.

This rearrangement joins TRBV20-1 to TRBJ2-7; 9 positions match TRBD1. V lost 3 bases and J lost 5; bases outside the gene matches: 5. CDR1 is DFQATT, CDR2 SNEGSKA, per germline (reference sequence). The length of the CDR3 is 13 residues. CDR3 sequence reads: CSARGDRADEQYF. The CDR3 region has the DNA TGCAGTGCTAGGGGGGACAGGGCGGACGAGCAGTACTTC.